This T cell receptor beta chain emerged from a study of blood T cell repertoires in COVID-19. On the study more broadly: Sites in the United States, Italy and Spain provided acute and convalescent COVID-19 samples. In each case, the material was cDNA or gDNA derived from T cells, B-cell-depleted T cells, or PBMCs.

In the authors' workflow: It was from reference gene primer amplification that nucleated cell counts were estimated. TCRdb's copy holds only in-frame clones and misses some; the assay was immunoSEQ multiplex PCR. V, J and clone size derive from that table, while D and trimming were established from the DNA sequence. Of roughly 250,000 clones listed, about 88% are singletons. The germline gives CDR1 LNHDA, CDR2 SQIVND (reference sequence). Trimming left V 4 bases short and J 10 bases short, with 11 bases between. This CDR3 region has 12 residues. This sequence was found in a woman aged 40 to 50 who had recovered from COVID-19. Sequenced material: peripheral blood. The chain employs TRBV19 and TRBJ2-1; D not resolved. The CDR3 sequence: CASSTGDWEQFF. In DNA form, the CDR3 reads TGTGCCAGTAGTACCGGCGACTGGGAGCAGTTCTTC.